A selection of T cell receptor beta chains follows, all from one sample in a study of cytomegalovirus exposure and HLA in healthy donors. The repertoire was sequenced with immunoSEQ multiplex PCR; TCRdb's copy has only in-frame clones and lacks some. The sample yields some 180,000 clones, roughly 87% seen once. Sequenced input: PBMCs. Source of these receptors: a boy between 2 and 10 years old in good health and CMV-seronegative. Each CDR3 is given with its conserved first and last residue. Fields, in order: CDR3 length, V gene, J gene, CDR3 protein.

15,TRBV19,TRBJ1-2,CASRASGESYYGYTF
15,TRBV6-1,TRBJ1-2,CASSSRTGPSYGYTF
13,TRBV2,TRBJ2-5,CASSGRTAGAQYF
15,TRBV19,TRBJ2-3,CASSMGGSPSDTQYF
12,TRBV29-1,TRBJ2-7,CSVAISTYEQYF
17,TRBV4-2,TRBJ1-2,CASSQNPDRGPTYGYTF
13,TRBV19,TRBJ2-3,CASSRPGTDTQYF
16,TRBV28,TRBJ2-3,CASSSLQGAGTDTQYF
13,TRBV27,TRBJ1-2,CASSLGGGGGYTF
15,TRBV7-2,TRBJ2-5,CASSLATGAQETQYF
13,TRBV5-1,TRBJ2-7,CASSYGGSYEQYF
13,TRBV29-1,TRBJ2-1,CSVEDSQGRGQFF
15,TRBV14,TRBJ2-3,CASSLVGVVRDTQYF
15,TRBV5-4,-,CASSLGLADAYEQYF
13,TRBV2,TRBJ2-7,CASRAHGQAEQYF
13,TRBV12-5,TRBJ1-1,CASAQPENTEAFF
14,TRBV28,TRBJ1-1,CASTHWGGATEAFF
15,TRBV28,TRBJ2-2,CASSLAGATAGELFF
13,TRBV28,TRBJ1-2,CASSLTRGGGYTF
15,TRBV28,TRBJ2-4,CASNPSPLPKNIQYF
15,TRBV7-2,TRBJ2-3,CASSLTSGSTDTQYF
14,TRBV6-1,TRBJ1-4,CASREGFANEKLFF
16,TRBV27,TRBJ2-2,CASSLAEGAVTGELFF
13,TRBV28,TRBJ2-1,CASSLSRYNEQFF
13,TRBV2,TRBJ1-6,CASSSQGNSPLHF
18,TRBV7-9,TRBJ1-2,CASSFWVPLGGQARGYTF
16,TRBV19,TRBJ1-2,CASSTSKGTVNYGYTF
13,TRBV19,TRBJ1-5,CASSISGNQPQHF
16,TRBV11-2,TRBJ2-4,CASSHGGGIGKNIQYF
15,TRBV7-7,TRBJ2-3,CASSSTSGRADTQYF
17,TRBV28,TRBJ2-3,CASSSYASDSNTDTQYF